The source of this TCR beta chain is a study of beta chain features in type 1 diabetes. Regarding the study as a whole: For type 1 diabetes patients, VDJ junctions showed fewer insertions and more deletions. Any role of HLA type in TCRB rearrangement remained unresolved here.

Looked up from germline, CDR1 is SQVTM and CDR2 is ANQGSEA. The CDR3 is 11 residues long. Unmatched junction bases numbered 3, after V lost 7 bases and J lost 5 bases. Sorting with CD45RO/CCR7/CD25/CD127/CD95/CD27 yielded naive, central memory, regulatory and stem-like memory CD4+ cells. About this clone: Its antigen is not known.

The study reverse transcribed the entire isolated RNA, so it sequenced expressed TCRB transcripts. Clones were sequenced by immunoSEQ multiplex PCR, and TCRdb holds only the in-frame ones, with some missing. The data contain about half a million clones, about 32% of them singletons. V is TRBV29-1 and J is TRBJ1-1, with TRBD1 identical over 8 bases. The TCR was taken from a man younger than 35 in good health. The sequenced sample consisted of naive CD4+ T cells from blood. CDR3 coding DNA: TGCAGCGCAGGGGGCCCAACTGAAGCTTTCTTT. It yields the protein CSAGGPTEAFF.